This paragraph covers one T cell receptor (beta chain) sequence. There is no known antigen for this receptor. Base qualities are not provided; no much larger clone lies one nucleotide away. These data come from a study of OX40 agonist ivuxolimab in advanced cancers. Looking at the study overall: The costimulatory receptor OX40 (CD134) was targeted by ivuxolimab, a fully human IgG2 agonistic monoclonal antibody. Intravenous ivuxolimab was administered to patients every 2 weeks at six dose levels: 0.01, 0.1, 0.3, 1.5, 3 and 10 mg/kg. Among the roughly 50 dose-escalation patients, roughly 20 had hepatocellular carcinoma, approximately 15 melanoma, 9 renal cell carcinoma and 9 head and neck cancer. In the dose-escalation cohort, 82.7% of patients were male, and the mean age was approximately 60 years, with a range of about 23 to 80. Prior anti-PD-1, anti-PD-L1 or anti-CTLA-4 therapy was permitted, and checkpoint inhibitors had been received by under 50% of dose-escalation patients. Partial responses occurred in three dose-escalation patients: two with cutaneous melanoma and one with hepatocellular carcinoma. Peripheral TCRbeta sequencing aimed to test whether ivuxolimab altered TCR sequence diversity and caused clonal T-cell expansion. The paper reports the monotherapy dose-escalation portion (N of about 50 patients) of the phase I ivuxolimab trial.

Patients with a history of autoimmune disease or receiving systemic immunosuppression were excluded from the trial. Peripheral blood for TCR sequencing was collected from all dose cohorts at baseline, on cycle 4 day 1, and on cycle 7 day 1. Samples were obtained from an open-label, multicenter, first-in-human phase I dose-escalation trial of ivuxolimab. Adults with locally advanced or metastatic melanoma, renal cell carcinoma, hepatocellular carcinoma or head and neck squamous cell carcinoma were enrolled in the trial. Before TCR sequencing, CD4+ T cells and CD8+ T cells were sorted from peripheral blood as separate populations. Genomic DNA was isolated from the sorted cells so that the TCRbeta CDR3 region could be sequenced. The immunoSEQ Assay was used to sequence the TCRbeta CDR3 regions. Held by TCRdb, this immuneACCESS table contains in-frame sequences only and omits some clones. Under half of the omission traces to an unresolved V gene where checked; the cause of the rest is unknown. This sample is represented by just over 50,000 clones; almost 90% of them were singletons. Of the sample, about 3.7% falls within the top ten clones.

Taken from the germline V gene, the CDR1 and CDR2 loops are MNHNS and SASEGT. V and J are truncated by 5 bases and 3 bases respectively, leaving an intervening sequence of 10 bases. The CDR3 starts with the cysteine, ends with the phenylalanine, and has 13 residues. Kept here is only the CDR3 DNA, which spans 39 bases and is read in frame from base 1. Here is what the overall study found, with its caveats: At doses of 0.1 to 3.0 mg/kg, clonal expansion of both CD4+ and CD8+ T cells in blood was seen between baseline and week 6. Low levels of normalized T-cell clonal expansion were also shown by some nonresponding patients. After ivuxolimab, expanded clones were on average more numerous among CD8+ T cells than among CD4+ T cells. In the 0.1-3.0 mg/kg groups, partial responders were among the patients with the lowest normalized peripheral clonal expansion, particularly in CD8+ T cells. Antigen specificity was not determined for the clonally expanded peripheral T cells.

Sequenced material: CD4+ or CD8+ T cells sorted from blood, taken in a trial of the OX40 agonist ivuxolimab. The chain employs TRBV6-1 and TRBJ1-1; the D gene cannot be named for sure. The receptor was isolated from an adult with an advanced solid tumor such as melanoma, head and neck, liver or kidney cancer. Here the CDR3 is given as CASSSRWDTEAFF. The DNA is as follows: TGTGCCAGCAGTTCCCGATGGGACACTGAAGCTTTCTTT.